This is a list of T cell receptor beta chains from one sample in a study of Graves' ophthalmopathy and Graves' hyperthyroidism. MiXCR, run by TCRdb on the multiplex PCR reads, gives a single entry per CDR3 protein. The sample includes about 1.1 million distinct CDR3 sequences, around a third of them seen just once. Sequencing was done on a sample of peripheral blood or thyroid tissue (not recorded which). These receptor sequences come from an adult man with Graves' hyperthyroidism. Each CDR3 is given without its conserved first and last residue. A D gene is named only where the DNA matches it firmly.

length,J,V,D,CDR3
12,TRBJ2-7,TRBV19,NA,ASSNTGGGYELY
12,TRBJ1-1,TRBV2,TRBD1,ASSEEGATTEAF
14,TRBJ1-2,TRBV9,TRBD1,ASSVAGQGVNYGYT
13,TRBJ2-5,TRBV5-1,NA,ASSKGEGWGETQY
11,TRBJ2-7,TRBV29-1,TRBD2,SVVPSGGAEQY
13,TRBJ2-7,TRBV7-2,NA,ASSSLPGHNYEQY
13,TRBJ1-5,TRBV7-9,TRBD1,ASSSTGTGHQPQH
12,TRBJ2-2,TRBV19,TRBD1,ASTGQVPPGELF
12,TRBJ1-4,TRBV10-3,NA,ASNGGPGDEKLF
11,TRBJ1-1,TRBV29-1,TRBD1,SVVTGGYTEAF
11,TRBJ2-7,TRBV7-2,NA,ASRLTVTYEQY
11,TRBJ1-1,TRBV12-3/TRBV12-4,NA,AGSLSRGPEAF
10,TRBJ1-5,TRBV6-1,NA,ASSSFQGKGH
13,TRBJ2-5,TRBV14,NA,ASSQLAGWMETQY
10,TRBJ2-7,TRBV20-1,TRBD2,SAGSGVYEQY
14,TRBJ1-5,TRBV19,NA,ASSTIRTVYNQPQH
12,TRBJ2-2,TRBV10-3,TRBD1,AIKGTGNTGELF
11,TRBJ2-3,TRBV5-1,NA,ASSLKVTDTQY
14,TRBJ1-5,TRBV28,NA,ASRLRGSGSNQPQH
14,TRBJ1-4,TRBV7-2,NA,ASSLIVWGTNEKLF
13,TRBJ1-2,TRBV2,NA,ASSEETESTYGYT
12,TRBJ1-1,TRBV29-1,NA,SVEDRPENTEAF
12,TRBJ2-7,TRBV7-6,NA,ASSLAEGIYEQY
12,TRBJ2-7,TRBV7-2,TRBD1,ASSSQTGVYEQY
12,TRBJ1-6,TRBV7-2,TRBD1,ASRVGDSKAPLH
14,TRBJ2-5,TRBV25-1,TRBD2,ASSERLAGGQETQY
12,TRBJ2-7,TRBV10-3,NA,AISEVLGTYEQY
12,TRBJ1-2,TRBV7-8,NA,ASSLGGASYGYT
11,TRBJ1-1,TRBV6-5,NA,ASSYAGVTEAF
8,TRBJ1-2,TRBV10-3,TRBD1,AATGGSYT
11,TRBJ1-1,TRBV20-1,NA,SAEEQGNTEAF
14,TRBJ2-7,TRBV25-1,NA,ASSYLITSLAYEQY
16,TRBJ2-2,TRBV4-3,TRBD1,ASSQDLLGTGNTGELF
12,TRBJ1-4,TRBV10-2,NA,ASSVGRLTEKLF
17,TRBJ2-5,TRBV11-2,NA,ASGLSPGLESRSQETQY
13,TRBJ2-7,TRBV7-2,NA,ASSLAGTETYEQY
14,TRBJ2-7,TRBV25-1,TRBD2,ASSARGLAGDYEQY
12,TRBJ2-7,TRBV14,TRBD1,ASSGDRRSYEQY
14,TRBJ2-7,TRBV7-8,NA,ASSSPTGLFEGEQY
9,TRBJ1-6,TRBV10-3,NA,ATREDSPLH
12,TRBJ1-1,TRBV4-1,NA,ASSPLNLNTEAF
14,TRBJ1-1,TRBV29-1,TRBD1,SVGNSAGQGGTEAF
10,TRBJ1-3,TRBV30,NA,ALRQSGNTIY
14,TRBJ1-1,TRBV20-1,NA,SITQGSRTANTEAF
12,TRBJ1-2,TRBV25-1,NA,ASSEAWYSPVGT